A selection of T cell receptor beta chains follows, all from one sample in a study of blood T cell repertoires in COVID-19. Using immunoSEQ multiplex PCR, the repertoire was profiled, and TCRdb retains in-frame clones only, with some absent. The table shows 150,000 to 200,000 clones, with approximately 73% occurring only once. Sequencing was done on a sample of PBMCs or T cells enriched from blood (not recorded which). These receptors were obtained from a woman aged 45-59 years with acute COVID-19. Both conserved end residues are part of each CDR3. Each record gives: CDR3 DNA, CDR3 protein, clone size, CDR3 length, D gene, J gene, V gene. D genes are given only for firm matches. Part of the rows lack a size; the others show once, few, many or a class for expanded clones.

DNA: TGTGCCAGCAGTCCTCTACAGGCCCCGAGGTTCTTC
CDR3: CASSPLQAPRFF
size: -
length: 12
D: -
J: TRBJ2-1
V: TRBV28

DNA: TGTGCCAGTTTCCGGGGGGTCCAGGGGCGGGGCGGCTACACCTTC
CDR3: CASFRGVQGRGGYTF
size: -
length: 15
D: -
J: TRBJ1-2
V: TRBV6-5

DNA: TGTGCCAGCAGCCTCGATGCAGGGAGGGACACTGAAGCTTTCTTT
CDR3: CASSLDAGRDTEAFF
size: -
length: 15
D: -
J: TRBJ1-1
V: TRBV4-2

DNA: TGTGCCAGCAGCTTGGAGGCGGTGAACACTGAAGCTTTCTTT
CDR3: CASSLEAVNTEAFF
size: -
length: 14
D: -
J: TRBJ1-1
V: TRBV5-4

DNA: TGCAGCGTTGGCGGGGGGAACTATGGCTACACCTTC
CDR3: CSVGGGNYGYTF
size: -
length: 12
D: -
J: TRBJ1-2
V: TRBV29-1

DNA: TGTGCCAGCCAGGGACAGGTCGCTAACTATGGCTACACCTTC
CDR3: CASQGQVANYGYTF
size: -
length: 14
D: TRBD1
J: TRBJ1-2
V: TRBV19

DNA: TGTGCCAGCAACACAGGGATCGTGAACACTGAAGCTTTCTTT
CDR3: CASNTGIVNTEAFF
size: -
length: 14
D: -
J: TRBJ1-1
V: TRBV28

DNA: TGTGCCAGCTCACCAGGCAGGCTCTCCTATAATTCACCCCTCCACTTT
CDR3: CASSPGRLSYNSPLHF
size: -
length: 16
D: -
J: TRBJ1-6
V: TRBV18

DNA: TGTGCCAGCAGCCAATTGGGACAGGGGGCTCGCGGAGAAAAACTGTTTTTT
CDR3: CASSQLGQGARGEKLFF
size: -
length: 17
D: TRBD1
J: TRBJ1-4
V: TRBV28

DNA: TGTGCCAGCAGCCTGACAACTAACTATGGCTACACCTTC
CDR3: CASSLTTNYGYTF
size: -
length: 13
D: -
J: TRBJ1-2
V: TRBV5-8

DNA: TGTGCCAGCAGCTTAGAGGGACTAGGGGGGGATTCACCCCTCCACTTT
CDR3: CASSLEGLGGDSPLHF
size: few
length: 16
D: -
J: TRBJ1-6
V: TRBV7-6

DNA: TGTGCCAGTCGGGAGTGGGGGGTCGGCACAGATACGCAGTATTTT
CDR3: CASREWGVGTDTQYF
size: -
length: 15
D: -
J: TRBJ2-3
V: TRBV19

DNA: TGTGCCAGCAGCTTAGGCCGTCTAACAGGGGCTGAAGCTTTCTTT
CDR3: CASSLGRLTGAEAFF
size: -
length: 15
D: TRBD1
J: TRBJ1-1
V: TRBV7-2

DNA: TGCGCCAGCAGCCCACGTCCCGGGACAGGGGGAGCTGGGGCCAACGTCCTGACTTTC
CDR3: CASSPRPGTGGAGANVLTF
size: once
length: 19
D: TRBD1
J: TRBJ2-6
V: TRBV5-1

DNA: TGTGCCAGCAGTCCCGACAGGGCTAGCACAGATACGCAGTATTTT
CDR3: CASSPDRASTDTQYF
size: -
length: 15
D: TRBD1
J: TRBJ2-3
V: TRBV27

DNA: TGCAGCGCTTGGAGGGACAGCGGCTACACCTTC
CDR3: CSAWRDSGYTF
size: -
length: 11
D: TRBD1
J: TRBJ1-2
V: TRBV29-1

DNA: TGTGCCAGCAGTGAACAGGGCCTCTCTGGAAACACCATATATTTT
CDR3: CASSEQGLSGNTIYF
size: few
length: 15
D: -
J: TRBJ1-3
V: TRBV2

DNA: TGCGCCAGCAGCCCATATTGGGGGACAGGGTCAAATGAAAAACTGTTTTTT
CDR3: CASSPYWGTGSNEKLFF
size: -
length: 17
D: TRBD1
J: TRBJ1-4
V: TRBV4-3

DNA: TGTGCCAGCAGTTTGCCCCTACAGGGGATGGGAGCTAACACTGAAGCTTTCTTT
CDR3: CASSLPLQGMGANTEAFF
size: -
length: 18
D: TRBD1
J: TRBJ1-1
V: TRBV28

DNA: TGTGCCAGCAGGCGATCAGGTACAGGCCAGCCCCAGCATTTT
CDR3: CASRRSGTGQPQHF
size: -
length: 14
D: -
J: TRBJ1-5
V: TRBV28

DNA: TGTGCCAGCAGTTTTAAGGACAGCCTTTCAACTAATGAAAAACTGTTTTTT
CDR3: CASSFKDSLSTNEKLFF
size: -
length: 17
D: -
J: TRBJ1-4
V: TRBV28

DNA: TGCGCCAGCGGACAGGGGCAGGCAACTAATGAAAAACTGTTTTTT
CDR3: CASGQGQATNEKLFF
size: -
length: 15
D: TRBD1
J: TRBJ1-4
V: TRBV5-1

DNA: TGTGCCAGCGGGGAGACAGGGTATCAGCCCCAGCATTTT
CDR3: CASGETGYQPQHF
size: -
length: 13
D: TRBD1
J: TRBJ1-5
V: TRBV27

DNA: TGTGCCAGCAGTTCAGGCCAGGGTACGTATGGCTACACCTTC
CDR3: CASSSGQGTYGYTF
size: -
length: 14
D: -
J: TRBJ1-2
V: TRBV28

DNA: TGCAGCGTTGGGGAGGCTTATGGCTACACCTTC
CDR3: CSVGEAYGYTF
size: -
length: 11
D: -
J: TRBJ1-2
V: TRBV29-1

DNA: TGTGCCAGCAGGGGACAGAGCACGAATTCACCCCTCCACTTT
CDR3: CASRGQSTNSPLHF
size: few
length: 14
D: TRBD1
J: TRBJ1-6
V: TRBV6-5

DNA: TGTGCCAGCAGCCATAGGACAGGCCCAGGGAATTCACCCCTCCACTTT
CDR3: CASSHRTGPGNSPLHF
size: -
length: 16
D: TRBD1
J: TRBJ1-6
V: TRBV7-6

DNA: TGTGCCATCAGTAACCTCCTGGACTTTGACACCGGGGAGCTGTTTTTT
CDR3: CAISNLLDFDTGELFF
size: once
length: 16
D: -
J: TRBJ2-2
V: TRBV10-3

DNA: TGTGCCAGCAGCTTAAGACAGGGGGCAACTAATGAAAAACTGTTTTTT
CDR3: CASSLRQGATNEKLFF
size: -
length: 16
D: TRBD1
J: TRBJ1-4
V: TRBV5-4

DNA: TGTGCCAGCAGCCCGGGGGGGAATGAGCAGTTCTTC
CDR3: CASSPGGNEQFF
size: -
length: 12
D: TRBD2
J: TRBJ2-1
V: TRBV14

DNA: TGTGCCAGCAGCCATCCGGGCACTGAAGCTTTCTTT
CDR3: CASSHPGTEAFF
size: few
length: 12
D: -
J: TRBJ1-1
V: TRBV27

DNA: TGTGCCATCAGTGAGTCGGGCAGGAACTATGGCTACACCTTC
CDR3: CAISESGRNYGYTF
size: -
length: 14
D: -
J: TRBJ1-2
V: TRBV10-3

DNA: TGTGCCAGCAGCGTGGACAGGGTCAGTGAAGCTTTCTTT
CDR3: CASSVDRVSEAFF
size: -
length: 13
D: TRBD1
J: TRBJ1-1
V: TRBV7-3

DNA: TGTGCCAGCAGCTTAGGGGGACAGAACTATGGCTACACCTTC
CDR3: CASSLGGQNYGYTF
size: -
length: 14
D: TRBD1
J: TRBJ1-2
V: TRBV7-2

DNA: TGTGCCAGCGACCATCCGGGGGACAGGGGGATACAAAAACTGTTTTTT
CDR3: CASDHPGDRGIQKLFF
size: -
length: 16
D: TRBD1
J: TRBJ1-4
V: TRBV6-6

DNA: TGTGCCAGCAGTGAGCGCCAGGGGGCCAGCACTGAAGCTTTCTTT
CDR3: CASSERQGASTEAFF
size: few
length: 15
D: TRBD1
J: TRBJ1-1
V: TRBV2

DNA: TGTGCCAGCAGCCAAGAGGCGGGGCCTCGGGATACTGAAGCTTTCTTT
CDR3: CASSQEAGPRDTEAFF
size: -
length: 16
D: -
J: TRBJ1-1
V: TRBV3-1/TRBV3-2

DNA: TGTGCCAGCAGCCGTGGACAGGGGGAGTCCTATAATTCACCCCTCCACTTT
CDR3: CASSRGQGESYNSPLHF
size: -
length: 17
D: TRBD1
J: TRBJ1-6
V: TRBV14

DNA: TGTGCCAGCAGTTACCAGGGGGAAAAACTGTTTTTT
CDR3: CASSYQGEKLFF
size: -
length: 12
D: -
J: TRBJ1-4
V: TRBV6-5

DNA: TGTGCCAGCAGCCACCCGACCCCTAGAGGCAATGAGCAGTTCTTC
CDR3: CASSHPTPRGNEQFF
size: -
length: 15
D: -
J: TRBJ2-1
V: TRBV7-2

DNA: TGTGCCAGCAGCAAGACAGGGGGCCTAGATCAGCCCCAGCATTTT
CDR3: CASSKTGGLDQPQHF
size: -
length: 15
D: TRBD1
J: TRBJ1-5
V: TRBV7-2

DNA: TGTGCTAGTGTACAGGGTAGCACAGATACGCAGTATTTT
CDR3: CASVQGSTDTQYF
size: -
length: 13
D: -
J: TRBJ2-3
V: TRBV12-5

DNA: TGTGCCAGAAGCCAGGGACAGGGGCATCAGCCCCAGCATTTT
CDR3: CARSQGQGHQPQHF
size: -
length: 14
D: TRBD1
J: TRBJ1-5
V: TRBV5-3

DNA: TGTGCCAGCAAACCGGGACAGGGTTTTCATGAGCAGTTCTTC
CDR3: CASKPGQGFHEQFF
size: once
length: 14
D: TRBD1
J: TRBJ2-1
V: TRBV6-5

DNA: TGTGCCAGCAGTTTGACAGTAGACTATGGCTACACCTTC
CDR3: CASSLTVDYGYTF
size: -
length: 13
D: -
J: TRBJ1-2
V: TRBV12-3/TRBV12-4

DNA: TGTGCCAGCAGCCCCCCAGGTATCGGGGCGGGGGAGCAGTTCTTC
CDR3: CASSPPGIGAGEQFF
size: -
length: 15
D: -
J: TRBJ2-1
V: TRBV4-2

DNA: TGTGCCAGCAGCCTCGGTTCAGGGGGTAATCAGCCCCAGCATTTT
CDR3: CASSLGSGGNQPQHF
size: -
length: 15
D: TRBD1
J: TRBJ1-5
V: TRBV7-9

DNA: TGTGCCAGCAGTTTCGGGGGGTGGGAGACCCAGTACTTC
CDR3: CASSFGGWETQYF
size: -
length: 13
D: TRBD2
J: TRBJ2-5
V: TRBV12-3/TRBV12-4

DNA: TGCGCCAGCAGCTCCGGACAGCCTCAATACAATGAGCAGTTCTTC
CDR3: CASSSGQPQYNEQFF
size: -
length: 15
D: -
J: TRBJ2-1
V: TRBV5-1

DNA: TGTGCCAGCAGCCGAGATACGCAGTATTTT
CDR3: CASSRDTQYF
size: -
length: 10
D: -
J: TRBJ2-3
V: TRBV7-9

DNA: TGTGCCAGTAGTATAGCCCTCCGGACAACCAACACTGAAGCTTTCTTT
CDR3: CASSIALRTTNTEAFF
size: -
length: 16
D: -
J: TRBJ1-1
V: TRBV19

DNA: TGTGCCAGCAGTCCCACAGGGGGTACCAATCAGCCCCAGCATTTT
CDR3: CASSPTGGTNQPQHF
size: -
length: 15
D: TRBD1
J: TRBJ1-5
V: TRBV6-2/TRBV6-3

DNA: TGTGCCAGCAGCGTAGCCTTGGGTAGCGGGGGCCCGAGCACAGATACGCAGTATTTT
CDR3: CASSVALGSGGPSTDTQYF
size: -
length: 19
D: TRBD2
J: TRBJ2-3
V: TRBV9

DNA: TGCGCCAGCAGCGGGATAGCGGCACAAGAGACCCAGTACTTC
CDR3: CASSGIAAQETQYF
size: once
length: 14
D: -
J: TRBJ2-5
V: TRBV4-1

DNA: TGTGCCAGCACGCCCCGGGGGGAAGGTGAAGCTTTCTTT
CDR3: CASTPRGEGEAFF
size: -
length: 13
D: -
J: TRBJ1-1
V: TRBV11-2

DNA: TGTGCCAGCAGCAGGGACAGTATTGCAACTAATGAAAAACTGTTTTTT
CDR3: CASSRDSIATNEKLFF
size: -
length: 16
D: TRBD1
J: TRBJ1-4
V: TRBV5-4

DNA: TGTGCCAGCAGTTTAAAAGGGGGCGCCTTGAACACTGAAGCTTTCTTT
CDR3: CASSLKGGALNTEAFF
size: -
length: 16
D: TRBD1
J: TRBJ1-1
V: TRBV7-9

DNA: TGTGCCAGCAGCCTACAGGGGCAGCCCCAGCATTTT
CDR3: CASSLQGQPQHF
size: -
length: 12
D: TRBD1
J: TRBJ1-5
V: TRBV7-8

DNA: TGTGCCAGCAGTGCAAATAAGGCTAGCTATGGCTACACCTTC
CDR3: CASSANKASYGYTF
size: -
length: 14
D: -
J: TRBJ1-2
V: TRBV6-4

DNA: TGTGCCAGCAGCAGCCCAGGGGTCTCTGGAAACACCATATATTTT
CDR3: CASSSPGVSGNTIYF
size: -
length: 15
D: -
J: TRBJ1-3
V: TRBV28